Sequencing of this T cell receptor (beta chain) was carried out in a study of T cells in Graves' hyperthyroidism and ophthalmopathy. Germline V CDR1 and CDR2: SGHTA, FQGTGA. Between the trimmed V and J ends, which lost 2 bases and 3 bases, there was a span of 9 bases. The CDR3 spans 14 residues. Regions amplified from RNA transcripts were the TCR beta CDR3 regions. The HTBI primer set was used in a first-round RT-PCR of the TCR CDR3. MiXCR, applied by TCRdb to the multiplex PCR reads, yields one record per CDR3 protein. In the table there are about 500,000 distinct CDR3 sequences, approximately 17% of which are singletons.

Sequenced: blood. The chain has TRBV7-3 and TRBJ2-3; D is possibly TRBD2 (6 bases). This TCR derives from a young woman with Graves' ophthalmopathy. DNA of the CDR3: TGTGCCAGCAGCTTAGTGGAGGGGACAGATACGCAGTATTTT. As protein: CASSLVEGTDTQYF.